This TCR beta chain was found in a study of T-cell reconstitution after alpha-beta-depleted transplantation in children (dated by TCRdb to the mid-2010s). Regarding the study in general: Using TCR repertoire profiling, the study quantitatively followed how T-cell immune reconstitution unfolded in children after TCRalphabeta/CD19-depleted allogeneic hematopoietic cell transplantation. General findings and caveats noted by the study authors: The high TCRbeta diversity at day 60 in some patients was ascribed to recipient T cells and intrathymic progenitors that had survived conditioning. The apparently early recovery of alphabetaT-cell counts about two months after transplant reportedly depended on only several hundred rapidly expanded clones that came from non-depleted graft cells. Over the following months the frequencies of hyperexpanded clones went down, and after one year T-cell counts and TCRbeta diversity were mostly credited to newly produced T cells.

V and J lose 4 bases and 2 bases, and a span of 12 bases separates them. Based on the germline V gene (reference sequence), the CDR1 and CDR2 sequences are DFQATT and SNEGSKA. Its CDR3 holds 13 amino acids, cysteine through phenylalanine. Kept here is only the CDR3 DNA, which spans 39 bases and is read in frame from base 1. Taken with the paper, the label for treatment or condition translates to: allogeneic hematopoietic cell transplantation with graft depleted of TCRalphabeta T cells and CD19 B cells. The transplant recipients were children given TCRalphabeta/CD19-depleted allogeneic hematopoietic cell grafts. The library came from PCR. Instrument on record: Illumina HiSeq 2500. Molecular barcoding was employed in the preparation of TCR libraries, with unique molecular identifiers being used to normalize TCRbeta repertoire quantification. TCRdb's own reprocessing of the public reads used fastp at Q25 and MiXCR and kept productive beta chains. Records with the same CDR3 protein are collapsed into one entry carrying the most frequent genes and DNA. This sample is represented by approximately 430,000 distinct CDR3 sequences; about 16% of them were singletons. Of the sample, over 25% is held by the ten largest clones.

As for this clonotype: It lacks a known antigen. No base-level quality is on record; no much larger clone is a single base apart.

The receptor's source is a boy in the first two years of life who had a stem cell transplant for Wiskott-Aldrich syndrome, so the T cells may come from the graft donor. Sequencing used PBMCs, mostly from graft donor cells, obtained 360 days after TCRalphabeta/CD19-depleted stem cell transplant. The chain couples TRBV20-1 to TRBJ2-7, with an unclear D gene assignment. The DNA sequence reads TGCAGTGCTATGGTTGCGAATGCCTACGAGCAGTACTTC. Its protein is CSAMVANAYEQYF.